This record concerns one T cell receptor beta chain sequence. The antigen is undetermined. These data are taken from a study of molecular identifiers for immune sequencing clone quantification. Study results and caveats: Molecules of identical TCR sharing a barcode could underestimate highly expanded clone sizes. In CMV-specific effectors, clones above 20 copies held over 99% of molecules; naive, under 1%.

Naive CD8 T cells were sorted, and the gate applied was CD8+CD4-CCR7+CD45RA+. Methods described previously, with TCR primers listed, were used for bulk TCR libraries. Each CDR3 protein is one row after TCRdb ran MiXCR on the PCR reads. This sample yields roughly 300,000 distinct CDR3 sequences, of which roughly 24% are seen a single time; about 0.7% belongs to the top ten. The material sequenced was naive CD8+ T cells from blood, with Jurkat cell RNA spiked in. The subset is: FACS-sorted CD8+CD4-CCR7+CD45RA+ naive T cells. The sequence was obtained from a human donor in good health. Some libraries in this study had Jurkat cell RNA spiked in.

The CDR3 region has the DNA TGCAGTGCTAGAGTTACCAAGAACAGGGGTACATTAGACTACACCTTC. It translates to CSARVTKNRGTLDYTF. J is TRBJ1-2 and V is TRBV20-1, with TRBD1 matching 7 bases. The length of the CDR3 is 16 residues. The germline V gene has CDR1 DFQATT and CDR2 SNEGSKA (reference sequence). Unmatched junction bases numbered 18, after V lost 1 base and J lost 10 bases.